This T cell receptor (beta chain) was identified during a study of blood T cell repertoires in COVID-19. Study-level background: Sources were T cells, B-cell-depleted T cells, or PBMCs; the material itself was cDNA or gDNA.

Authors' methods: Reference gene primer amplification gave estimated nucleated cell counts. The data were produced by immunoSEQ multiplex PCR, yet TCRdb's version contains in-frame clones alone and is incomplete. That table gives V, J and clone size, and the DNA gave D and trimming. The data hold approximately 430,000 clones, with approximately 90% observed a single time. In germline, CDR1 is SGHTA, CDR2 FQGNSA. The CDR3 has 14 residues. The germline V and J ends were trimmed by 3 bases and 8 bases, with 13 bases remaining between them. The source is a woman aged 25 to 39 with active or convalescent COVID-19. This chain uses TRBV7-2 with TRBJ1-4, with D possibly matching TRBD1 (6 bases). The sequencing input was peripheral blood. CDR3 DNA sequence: TGTGCCAGCAGCTTCGGACAGCCGGGAGAAAAACTGTTTTTT. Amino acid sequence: CASSFGQPGEKLFF.